The T cell receptor beta chain under discussion was sequenced for a study of CD8+CD57+ T cells in acquired aplastic anemia. An expansion of CD8+CD57+ cells by flow cytometry had been shown in patients chosen for sequencing. Severe acquired aplastic anemia affected all patients. No therapy was given to patients before blood sampling. Study-level results: Patients and controls turned out to have 25 to 35 CD8+ CDR3 sequences in common.

Turning to this clonotype: Antigen specificity is unknown.

Using genomic DNA as the template, TCR beta VDJ and CDR3 profiling was carried out. TCRdb passed the reads through MiXCR, listing each CDR3 protein once. The sample lists more than 250,000 distinct CDR3 sequences, 82% occurring once. V was clipped by 11 bases and J by 5 bases, with 23 bases between them. The length of the CDR3 is 15 residues. J is TRBJ2-3 and V is TRBV12-3 or TRBV12-4, with D uncertain. The sample consisted of sorted CD4+, CD8+, or CD8+CD57+ T cells (not recorded which) from PBMCs. The TCR sequence derives from a human donor with aplastic anemia. CDR3 sequence reads: CAPSEASAGGDTQYF. The CDR3 DNA is TGTGCCCCCAGCGAAGCGTCGGCAGGTGGAGATACGCAGTATTTT.